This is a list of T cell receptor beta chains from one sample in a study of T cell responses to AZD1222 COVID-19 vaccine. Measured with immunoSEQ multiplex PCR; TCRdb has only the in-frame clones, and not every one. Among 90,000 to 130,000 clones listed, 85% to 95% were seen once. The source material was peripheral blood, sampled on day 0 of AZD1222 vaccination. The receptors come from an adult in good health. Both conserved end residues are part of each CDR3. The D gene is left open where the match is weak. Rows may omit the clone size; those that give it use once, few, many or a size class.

CDR3 DNA: TGCGCCAGCAGCCAAGTTTTGGCGGGGAATGAGCAGTTCTTC
CDR3 protein: CASSQVLAGNEQFF
clone size: once
J gene: TRBJ2-1
V gene: TRBV4-1
D gene: .

CDR3 DNA: TGTGCCAGCAGCTTGGTACGAGGTATCCTCACTGAAGCTTTCTTT
CDR3 protein: CASSLVRGILTEAFF
clone size: .
J gene: TRBJ1-1
V gene: TRBV5-6
D gene: .

CDR3 DNA: TGTGCCAGCAGGAGACAGGCGAACTATGGCTACACCTTC
CDR3 protein: CASRRQANYGYTF
clone size: .
J gene: TRBJ1-2
V gene: TRBV12-3/TRBV12-4
D gene: .

CDR3 DNA: TGCGCCAGCAGCCTGGGACAGAACTATGGCTACACCTTC
CDR3 protein: CASSLGQNYGYTF
clone size: .
J gene: TRBJ1-2
V gene: TRBV5-1
D gene: TRBD1

CDR3 DNA: TGTGCCAGCAGCCGTCAAGAAAACACTGAAGCTTTCTTT
CDR3 protein: CASSRQENTEAFF
clone size: .
J gene: TRBJ1-1
V gene: TRBV12-3/TRBV12-4
D gene: .

CDR3 DNA: TGTGCCAGCAGCTTGGGTGAGGCCAATCAGCCCCAGCATTTT
CDR3 protein: CASSLGEANQPQHF
clone size: .
J gene: TRBJ1-5
V gene: TRBV7-9
D gene: .

CDR3 DNA: TGTGCCATCGCTCAGGGTAACTACGAGCAGTACTTC
CDR3 protein: CAIAQGNYEQYF
clone size: .
J gene: TRBJ2-7
V gene: TRBV10-3
D gene: .

CDR3 DNA: TGTGCCAGCAGTGATTATATGGGACAGCTTAATGAAAAACTGTTTTTT
CDR3 protein: CASSDYMGQLNEKLFF
clone size: .
J gene: TRBJ1-4
V gene: TRBV6-1
D gene: TRBD1

CDR3 DNA: TGTGCCAGCAGCCCCGCGGCAGGGGAAGGAAAACTGTTTTTT
CDR3 protein: CASSPAAGEGKLFF
clone size: .
J gene: TRBJ1-4
V gene: TRBV6-5
D gene: .

CDR3 DNA: TGTGCCAGCAGCTCGATCCTGGGTGGGGCCTCCTACGAGCAGTACTTC
CDR3 protein: CASSSILGGASYEQYF
clone size: .
J gene: TRBJ2-7
V gene: TRBV7-9
D gene: .

CDR3 DNA: TGTGCCAGCAGTGCGGGCCCAGACCGGATCAATGAGCAGTTCTTC
CDR3 protein: CASSAGPDRINEQFF
clone size: .
J gene: TRBJ2-1
V gene: TRBV28
D gene: .

CDR3 DNA: TGTGCCAGCAGTCGCACAGGGTATCAGCCCCAGCATTTT
CDR3 protein: CASSRTGYQPQHF
clone size: .
J gene: TRBJ1-5
V gene: TRBV6-5
D gene: .

CDR3 DNA: TGTGCCAGCAGTTTAATAGGCCCAGGGGGCGACTATGGCTACACCTTC
CDR3 protein: CASSLIGPGGDYGYTF
clone size: .
J gene: TRBJ1-2
V gene: TRBV27
D gene: TRBD1

CDR3 DNA: TGCGCCAGCAGGGGAGGGGAAAGGGAGCTGTTTTTT
CDR3 protein: CASRGGERELFF
clone size: .
J gene: TRBJ2-2
V gene: TRBV5-1
D gene: TRBD2

CDR3 DNA: TGTGCCAGTAGCATTCGACTAGCGGGACCCTACGAGCAGTACTTC
CDR3 protein: CASSIRLAGPYEQYF
clone size: .
J gene: TRBJ2-7
V gene: TRBV19
D gene: TRBD2

CDR3 DNA: TGCGCCAGCAGCTTCGGGGACACCTCCTACGAGCAGTACTTC
CDR3 protein: CASSFGDTSYEQYF
clone size: .
J gene: TRBJ2-7
V gene: TRBV5-1
D gene: .

CDR3 DNA: TGTGCCAGTAGTATAGGGTCCCGCACTGAAGCTTTCTTT
CDR3 protein: CASSIGSRTEAFF
clone size: .
J gene: TRBJ1-1
V gene: TRBV19
D gene: .

CDR3 DNA: TGTGCCAGTAGTACCTCACACACCCGAGGCAATCAGCCCCAGCATTTT
CDR3 protein: CASSTSHTRGNQPQHF
clone size: .
J gene: TRBJ1-5
V gene: TRBV19
D gene: .

CDR3 DNA: TGTGCCAGCAGTCCGGGACTAGCGTACGGGGAGCAGTACTTC
CDR3 protein: CASSPGLAYGEQYF
clone size: once
J gene: TRBJ2-7
V gene: TRBV3-1/TRBV3-2
D gene: TRBD2

CDR3 DNA: TGTGCCAGCAGTGACTCGTCAAACACTGAAGCTTTCTTT
CDR3 protein: CASSDSSNTEAFF
clone size: few
J gene: TRBJ1-1
V gene: TRBV6-4
D gene: .

CDR3 DNA: TGCGCCAGCAGTGAGTCGAGCTCCCCGAACACTGAAGCTTTCTTT
CDR3 protein: CASSESSSPNTEAFF
clone size: .
J gene: TRBJ1-1
V gene: TRBV10-2
D gene: .

CDR3 DNA: TGTGCCAGCAGCGTAGGGGGCGCGGAGGAAAAACTGTTTTTT
CDR3 protein: CASSVGGAEEKLFF
clone size: once
J gene: TRBJ1-4
V gene: TRBV9
D gene: .

CDR3 DNA: TGCGCCAGCAGCCGGGACTTACAAGAGACCCAGTACTTC
CDR3 protein: CASSRDLQETQYF
clone size: .
J gene: TRBJ2-5
V gene: TRBV5-1
D gene: .

CDR3 DNA: TGTGCCAGCAGTGAGTTCGAGCGAGGGGGCTACACCTTC
CDR3 protein: CASSEFERGGYTF
clone size: once
J gene: TRBJ1-2
V gene: TRBV2
D gene: .

CDR3 DNA: TGTGCCAGCAGCTTACTAGCGGGGGGGCCGGGGGAGCAGTACTTC
CDR3 protein: CASSLLAGGPGEQYF
clone size: .
J gene: TRBJ2-7
V gene: TRBV5-4
D gene: TRBD2

CDR3 DNA: TGTGCCAGCTCAAAGCCAGGGGGAGAGACCCAGTACTTC
CDR3 protein: CASSKPGGETQYF
clone size: .
J gene: TRBJ2-5
V gene: TRBV18
D gene: TRBD1

CDR3 DNA: TGTGCCAGCAGTGAACTAGGTATAGCCTACGAGCAGTACTTC
CDR3 protein: CASSELGIAYEQYF
clone size: .
J gene: TRBJ2-7
V gene: TRBV6-1
D gene: .

CDR3 DNA: TGTGCCAGCCGGACATTTGGGCAGGCTGACCCGGAGCAGTACTTC
CDR3 protein: CASRTFGQADPEQYF
clone size: .
J gene: TRBJ2-7
V gene: TRBV28
D gene: .

CDR3 DNA: TGCAGTGCCAGTGGGGAGGGAAACACCATATATTTT
CDR3 protein: CSASGEGNTIYF
clone size: .
J gene: TRBJ1-3
V gene: TRBV20-1
D gene: .

CDR3 DNA: TGTGCCAGCAGCTTACTTAGGACCGCAGGTGGGGAGCTGTTTTTT
CDR3 protein: CASSLLRTAGGELFF
clone size: .
J gene: TRBJ2-2
V gene: TRBV11-2
D gene: .

CDR3 DNA: TGTGCCAGTAGTCAAAGGAGGCACAACTCCCGCGGGGGTGGAGAGCAGTACTTC
CDR3 protein: CASSQRRHNSRGGGEQYF
clone size: .
J gene: TRBJ2-7
V gene: TRBV19
D gene: TRBD2

CDR3 DNA: TGTGCCAGCAGCTGGGACAGCCCACCTAATGAAAAACTGTTTTTT
CDR3 protein: CASSWDSPPNEKLFF
clone size: .
J gene: TRBJ1-4
V gene: TRBV5-5
D gene: TRBD1

CDR3 DNA: TGTGCCAGCAGCTTAGACGGGGGGTTCGGTGAGACCCAGTACTTC
CDR3 protein: CASSLDGGFGETQYF
clone size: .
J gene: TRBJ2-5
V gene: TRBV7-9
D gene: TRBD2

CDR3 DNA: TGCAGCATCTTGGGGGGTTCCCATGGCTACACCTTC
CDR3 protein: CSILGGSHGYTF
clone size: once
J gene: TRBJ1-2
V gene: TRBV29-1
D gene: .

CDR3 DNA: TGTGCCAGCAGCCCAGGGGAATACACCGGGGAGCTGTTTTTT
CDR3 protein: CASSPGEYTGELFF
clone size: .
J gene: TRBJ2-2
V gene: TRBV11-3
D gene: .

CDR3 DNA: TGTGCCAGCAGGGATACGGTAGACACAGATACGCAGTATTTT
CDR3 protein: CASRDTVDTDTQYF
clone size: .
J gene: TRBJ2-3
V gene: TRBV6-4
D gene: .

CDR3 DNA: TGTGCCAGCAGCTTAGCCGGGACAGGGGTTGAAAAACTGTTTTTT
CDR3 protein: CASSLAGTGVEKLFF
clone size: .
J gene: TRBJ1-4
V gene: TRBV11-2
D gene: TRBD1

CDR3 DNA: TGTGCCAGCAGAACCCCCGACAGGGGGCTGGGCTACACCTTC
CDR3 protein: CASRTPDRGLGYTF
clone size: .
J gene: TRBJ1-2
V gene: TRBV28
D gene: TRBD1

CDR3 DNA: TGTGCCAGCAGAGATACGGACGGGTACCGAAACACCATATATTTT
CDR3 protein: CASRDTDGYRNTIYF
clone size: once
J gene: TRBJ1-3
V gene: TRBV6-5
D gene: .

CDR3 DNA: TGTGCCAGCAGTCGGCGACTAGCGGGGCCCTACGAGCAGTACTTC
CDR3 protein: CASSRRLAGPYEQYF
clone size: .
J gene: TRBJ2-7
V gene: TRBV28
D gene: TRBD2

CDR3 DNA: TGTGCCAGCTCACCACTTAGACTGGGACAGGGAAACACTGAAGCTTTCTTT
CDR3 protein: CASSPLRLGQGNTEAFF
clone size: .
J gene: TRBJ1-1
V gene: TRBV18
D gene: TRBD1

CDR3 DNA: TGTGCCAGCAGCCAAACTCTCATACGAGGTAGGACGTGGTTGCAGTTCTTC
CDR3 protein: CASSQTLIRGRTWLQFF
clone size: few
J gene: TRBJ2-1
V gene: TRBV3-1/TRBV3-2
D gene: .

CDR3 DNA: TGTGCCAGCAGCCTTACAGGGTGGGCAGATACGCAGTATTTT
CDR3 protein: CASSLTGWADTQYF
clone size: .
J gene: TRBJ2-3
V gene: TRBV9
D gene: .

CDR3 DNA: TGTGCCACCAGTGCCGTGGGGTGGCCCGGCACTGAAGCTTTCTTT
CDR3 protein: CATSAVGWPGTEAFF
clone size: .
J gene: TRBJ1-1
V gene: TRBV24-1
D gene: .

CDR3 DNA: TGTGCCAGTAGTATAATTGTGAACACTGAAGCTTTCTTT
CDR3 protein: CASSIIVNTEAFF
clone size: .
J gene: TRBJ1-1
V gene: TRBV19
D gene: .

CDR3 DNA: TGCGCCAGCAGCCAAGCCGGTCCTAGCAATCAGCCCCAGCATTTT
CDR3 protein: CASSQAGPSNQPQHF
clone size: .
J gene: TRBJ1-5
V gene: TRBV4-1
D gene: .

CDR3 DNA: TGCGCCAGCAGCCAAGAGGGCGTCGGGGAGCTGTTTTTT
CDR3 protein: CASSQEGVGELFF
clone size: .
J gene: TRBJ2-2
V gene: TRBV4-1
D gene: .

CDR3 DNA: TGTGCCAGTAGTATAAACGGCGGAAACACCATATATTTT
CDR3 protein: CASSINGGNTIYF
clone size: few
J gene: TRBJ1-3
V gene: TRBV19
D gene: .